This paragraph reports one T cell receptor (beta chain). The data were obtained in a study of radiotherapy plus CTLA-4 blockade in lung cancer. Per germline, CDR1 SGHNT and CDR2 YYREEE (reference sequence). The ends lost 3 bases at V and 6 bases at J; junction bases unmatched: 3. This CDR3 is built from 14 residues. Only in-frame clones appear in the TCRdb table, and some are missing; sequencing was by immunoSEQ multiplex PCR. The sample lists roughly 66,000 clones, about 83% occurring once. The specimen was peripheral blood, collected from a patient treated with radiotherapy plus ipilimumab. This clonotype was sampled from a human donor with non-small cell lung cancer who had a partial response to radiotherapy plus ipilimumab. This chain joins TRBV5-4 and TRBJ2-1; 10 positions agree with TRBD2. The CDR3 sequence is CASSSAGGRNEQFF. The CDR3, as DNA: TGTGCCAGCAGCTCAGCGGGAGGGCGCAATGAGCAGTTCTTC.